This TCR beta chain was recorded in a study of blood T cell repertoires in COVID-19. Study-wide context: T cells, B-cell-depleted T cells, or PBMCs supplied cDNA or gDNA.

CDR1 SGHDT and CDR2 YYEEEE come from the germline V gene. Trimming removed 2 bases from V and 6 bases from J, with 14 bases in between. The CDR3 consists of 15 residues. The Seattle site enrolled patients during active infection and followed them longitudinally. Source study methods: Reference gene primer amplification in the assay estimated nucleated cell counts. Clones were sequenced by immunoSEQ multiplex PCR, and TCRdb holds only the in-frame ones, with some missing. The DNA gave D and trimming, while V, J and clone size come from that table. Of over 250,000 clones listed, approximately 86% are singletons. This clone was found a few times.

V is TRBV5-6 and J is TRBJ2-2; D is possibly TRBD1 (5 bases). The receptor comes from a woman aged 70-85 years with COVID-19, enrolled during active disease. The sequenced material came from peripheral blood. The CDR3 sequence is CASSFLREVPGELFF. In DNA form, the CDR3 reads TGTGCCAGCAGCTTTCTCAGGGAAGTCCCCGGGGAGCTGTTTTTT. Variable domain in full (rest from reference TRBV5-6 and TRBJ2-2): DAGVTQSPTHLIKTRGQQVTLRCSPKSGHDTVSWYQQALGQGPQFIFQYYEEEERQRGNFPDRFSGHQFPNYSSELNVNALLLGDSALYLCASSFLREVPGELFFGEGSRLTVL.